This T cell receptor beta chain stems from a study of OX40 agonist ivuxolimab in advanced cancers. In the study overall: Ivuxolimab was an agonistic, fully human IgG2 monoclonal antibody directed against OX40 (CD134), a costimulatory receptor. Intravenous ivuxolimab was administered to patients every 2 weeks at six dose levels: 0.01, 0.1, 0.3, 1.5, 3 and 10 mg/kg. Of the roughly 51 patients in dose escalation, 19 had hepatocellular carcinoma, some 15 had melanoma, 9 had renal cell carcinoma and 9 had head and neck cancer. A male proportion of nearly 85% and a mean age of 60 years, ranging from about 23 to 79, were recorded for the dose-escalation cohort. Prior anti-PD-1, anti-PD-L1 or anti-CTLA-4 therapy was permitted, and 30% to 50% of dose-escalation patients had received checkpoint inhibitors. Partial responses occurred in three dose-escalation patients, of whom one had hepatocellular carcinoma and two had cutaneous melanoma. The point of sequencing TCRbeta in the periphery was to test whether ivuxolimab changed TCR sequence diversity and drove clonal T-cell expansion. The monotherapy dose-escalation portion (N = 52 patients) of the phase I ivuxolimab trial is reported in the paper. Results and caveats for the whole study, not just this receptor: At doses of 0.1 to 3.0 mg/kg, clonal expansion of both CD4+ and CD8+ T cells in blood was seen between baseline and week 6. On average, CD8+ T cells showed more expanded clones than CD4+ T cells after ivuxolimab. In partial responders in the 0.1-3.0 mg/kg groups, normalized peripheral clonal expansion was found to be among the lowest, especially among CD8+ T cells. Low levels of normalized T-cell clonal expansion were also shown by some nonresponding patients. Antigen specificity was not determined for the clonally expanded peripheral T cells.

For sequencing of the TCRbeta CDR3 region, genomic DNA was extracted from the sorted cells. The immunoSEQ Assay was used to sequence the TCRbeta CDR3 regions. Held by TCRdb, this immuneACCESS table contains in-frame sequences only and omits some clones. Under half of the omission traces to an unresolved V gene where checked; the cause of the rest is unknown. The sample has about 98,000 clones on record, 75% to 90% of them singletons. About 0.8% of the sample rests with the top ten. Patients with a history of autoimmune disease or receiving systemic immunosuppression were excluded from the trial. Peripheral blood for TCR sequencing was collected from all dose cohorts at baseline, on cycle 4 day 1, and on cycle 7 day 1. Samples were obtained from an open-label, multicenter, first-in-human phase I dose-escalation trial of ivuxolimab. Adults with locally advanced or metastatic head and neck squamous cell, hepatocellular, melanoma or renal cell carcinoma were enrolled in the trial. CD4+ and CD8+ T cells were sorted separately from peripheral blood before TCR sequencing.

Counted from cysteine to phenylalanine, this CDR3 has 14 amino acids. Only the CDR3 portion is preserved as DNA: 42 bases, with reading frame beginning at the first base. At the junction V is shortened by 2 bases and J by 1 base, with 8 bases in between. The germline V gene supplies CDR1 KGHSH and CDR2 LQKENI. As to this clone: Its antigen specificity is not known. No much larger clone exists at a distance of one base, and base qualities are not known.

The chain uses TRBV18 and TRBJ1-1; the D region possibly corresponds to TRBD1 (5 bases align). The specimen was CD4+ or CD8+ T cells sorted from blood, collected in a trial of the OX40 agonist ivuxolimab. This sequence was found in an adult with an advanced solid tumor such as melanoma, head and neck, liver or kidney cancer. CDR3 protein: CASSPGHSNTEAFF. The nucleotide sequence reads TGTGCCAGCTCACCAGGACATTCGAACACTGAAGCTTTCTTT.